The sequence of this T cell receptor beta chain was determined in a study of tumor and adjacent non-tumor tissue in lung cancer. The CDR3 consists of 16 residues. The V gene's germline CDR1 is SGHNT and CDR2 YENEEA. Remarks on this clonotype: The junction departs from the called germline gene at one end, perhaps through a read error.

TCRbeta libraries were built with three rounds of nested PCR, modified from ARM-PCR. TCRdb reprocessed the multiplex PCR reads via MiXCR and lists one record per CDR3 protein. The table lists fewer than 130,000 distinct CDR3 sequences, under 90% of them singletons. This sample's RNA came from whole unsorted tissue. This TCR was recovered from a man between 65 and 79 years old with non-small cell lung cancer. Sequenced: lung tumor tissue. The chain combines TRBV11-3 with TRBJ2-7; D is unclear. Here the CDR3 DNA reads TGTGCCAGCAGCTTATATGTCCGGAGTCCCTCCTACGAGCATTACTTC. Translation gives CASSLYVRSPSYEHYF.